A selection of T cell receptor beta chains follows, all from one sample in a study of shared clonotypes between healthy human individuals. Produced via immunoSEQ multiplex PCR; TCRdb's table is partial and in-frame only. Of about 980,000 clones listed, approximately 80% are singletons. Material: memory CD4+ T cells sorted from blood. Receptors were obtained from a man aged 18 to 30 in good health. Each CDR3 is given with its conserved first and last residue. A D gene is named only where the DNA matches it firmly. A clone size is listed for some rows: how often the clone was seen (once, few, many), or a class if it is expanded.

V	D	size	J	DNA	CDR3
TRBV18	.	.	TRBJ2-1	TGTGCCAGCTCACCACCGCAACTATCCGGCTACAATGAGCAGTTCTTC	CASSPPQLSGYNEQFF
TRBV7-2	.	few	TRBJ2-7	TGTGCCAGCAGCTTAGTGGCGGGAAGACAGGGTGGCGAGCAGTACTTC	CASSLVAGRQGGEQYF
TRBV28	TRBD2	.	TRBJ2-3	TGTGCCAGCAGTTTAGGTGGACTAGCGGGTTCCCGACGGACGCAGTATTTT	CASSLGGLAGSRRTQYF
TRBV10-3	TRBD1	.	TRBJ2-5	TGTGCCATCAGTGAGGGTGGGACAGAGCAAGAGACCCAGTACTTC	CAISEGGTEQETQYF
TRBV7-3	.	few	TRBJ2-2	TGTGCCAGCAGCTTCCAGAGGAACACCGGGGAGCTGTTTTTT	CASSFQRNTGELFF
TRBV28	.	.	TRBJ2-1	TGTGCCAGCAGTTTATTCGGACTGGGGTTTAGGAGACGAGACAATGAGCAGTTCTTC	CASSLFGLGFRRRDNEQFF
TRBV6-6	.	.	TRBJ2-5	TGTGCCAGCAGCTTGACAGGCCCCGGGGAGACCCAGTACTTC	CASSLTGPGETQYF
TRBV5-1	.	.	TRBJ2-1	TGCGCCAGCAGCTCAGGGCGGACCGGCGCCTACAATGAGCAGTTCTTC	CASSSGRTGAYNEQFF
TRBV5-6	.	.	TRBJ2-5	TGTGCCACAAGCAGGGGAGTTTCCCAAGAGACCCAGTACTTC	CATSRGVSQETQYF
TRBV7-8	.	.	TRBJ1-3	TGTGCCAGCAGCGCCAACAGGAACTCTGGAAACACCATATATTTT	CASSANRNSGNTIYF
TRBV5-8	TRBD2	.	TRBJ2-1	TGTGCCAGCATTCTACTAGCGGGGACCTACAATGAGCAGTTCTTC	CASILLAGTYNEQFF
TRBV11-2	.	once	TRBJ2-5	TGTGCCAGCAGCTTAGATTGGGGGCGCGGGGAGACCCAGTACTTC	CASSLDWGRGETQYF
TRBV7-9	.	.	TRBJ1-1	TGTGCCAGCATCTTCAGGGGAGGGACTGAAGCTTTCTTT	CASIFRGGTEAFF
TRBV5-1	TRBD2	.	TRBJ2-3	TGCGCCAGCAGCCCGTGGGAGGGACCTAGCACAGATACGCAGTATTTT	CASSPWEGPSTDTQYF
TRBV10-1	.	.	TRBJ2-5	TGCGCCAGCGCTCTTAGCACGGGGGAGACCCAGTACTTC	CASALSTGETQYF
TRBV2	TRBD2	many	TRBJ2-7	TGTGCCAGCAGTGCGGTTAGCGGGGGGGCCGACGAGCAGTACTTC	CASSAVSGGADEQYF
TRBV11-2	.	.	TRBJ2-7	TGTGCCAGCAGCCCCATATGGGGGGGCCTCTACGAGCAGTACTTC	CASSPIWGGLYEQYF
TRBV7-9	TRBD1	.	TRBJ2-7	TGTGCCAGCAGCTCACGGGACAGGCTCCACGAGCAGTACTTC	CASSSRDRLHEQYF
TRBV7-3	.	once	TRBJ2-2	TGTGCCAGCAGCTTTACCCAGACCGGGGAGCTGTTTTTT	CASSFTQTGELFF
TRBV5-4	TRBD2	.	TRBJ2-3	TGTGCCAGCAGCTTGGTCCTAGCGGGGGGCGATACGCAGTATTTT	CASSLVLAGGDTQYF
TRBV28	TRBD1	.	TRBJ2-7	TGTGCCAGCAGATCGCCCGGGGGACAGGGATACGAGCAGTACTTC	CASRSPGGQGYEQYF
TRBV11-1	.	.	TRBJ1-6	TGTGCCAGCAGCTCGACAAATTCACCCCTCCACTTT	CASSSTNSPLHF
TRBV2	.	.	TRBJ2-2	TGTGCCAGCATTCTCGATATGAACACCGGGGAGCTGTTTTTT	CASILDMNTGELFF
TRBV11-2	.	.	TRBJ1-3	TGTGCCAGCAGCTTTATTGGAGGAAACACCATATATTTT	CASSFIGGNTIYF
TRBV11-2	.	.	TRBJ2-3	TGTGCCAGCAGCTTATCGGGGGCAATAGATACGCAGTATTTT	CASSLSGAIDTQYF
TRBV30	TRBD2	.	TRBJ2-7	TGTGCCTGGAGTCCGGGACTAGTTGTTTACGAGCAGTACTTC	CAWSPGLVVYEQYF
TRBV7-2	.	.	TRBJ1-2	TGTGCCAGCAGCTCGCGGGGCTTCTATGGCTACACCTTC	CASSSRGFYGYTF
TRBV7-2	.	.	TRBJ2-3	TGTGCCAGCAGCTCCATGGGATGGAGCACAGATACGCAGTATTTT	CASSSMGWSTDTQYF
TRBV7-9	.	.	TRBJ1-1	TGTGCCAGCAGCGGTCCTGGGGGCGGGAACACTGAAGCTTTCTTT	CASSGPGGGNTEAFF
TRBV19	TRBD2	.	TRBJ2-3	TGTGCCAGTAGTATAGCGGGGGGGAGCACAGATACGCAGTATTTT	CASSIAGGSTDTQYF
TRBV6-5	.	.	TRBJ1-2	TGTGCCAGCAGTTACGGGGTCAACTTTAACTATGGCTACACCTTC	CASSYGVNFNYGYTF
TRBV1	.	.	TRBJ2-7	TGCACCAGCAGCCCGCCATCAAGGGGGCTCTGCGCCTACGAGCAGTACTTC	CTSSPPSRGLCAYEQYF
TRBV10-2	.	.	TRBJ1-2	TGCGCCAGCAGTGAAAGGCTAACGGGGGGCTACACCTTC	CASSERLTGGYTF
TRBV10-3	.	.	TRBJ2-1	TGTGCCATCAGTCTCCTCGAATACAATGAGCAGTTCTTC	CAISLLEYNEQFF
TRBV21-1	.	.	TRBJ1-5	TGTGCCAGCAGCCCGACGGGACCCAGCAATCAGCCCCAGCATTTT	CASSPTGPSNQPQHF
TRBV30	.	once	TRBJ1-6	TGTGCCTGGAGTAAAGTTCGGGAACCCCTCCACTTT	CAWSKVREPLHF
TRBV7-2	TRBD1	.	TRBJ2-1	TGTGCCAGCAGCCCAAGGGGACAGGGGATCAATGAGCAGTTCTTC	CASSPRGQGINEQFF
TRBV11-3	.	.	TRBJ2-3	TGTGCCAGCAGCTTAGATCCCTCCAATGGGGGCACAGATACGCAGTATTTT	CASSLDPSNGGTDTQYF
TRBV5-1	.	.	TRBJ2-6	TGCGCCAGCAGCCCGGTGGGCGGTAACTCTGGGGCCAACGTCCTGACTTTC	CASSPVGGNSGANVLTF
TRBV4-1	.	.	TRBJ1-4	TGCGCCAGCAGCCAAGATAGGGCCGTCCGGGGGGAACTGTTTTTT	CASSQDRAVRGELFF
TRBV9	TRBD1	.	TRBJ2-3	TGTGCCAGCAGCGGCATGACAGGGGGAAGCACAGATACGCAGTATTTT	CASSGMTGGSTDTQYF
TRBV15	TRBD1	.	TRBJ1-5	TGTGCCACCAGCGTACAGGGGGACCAGGAGCCCCAGCATTTT	CATSVQGDQEPQHF